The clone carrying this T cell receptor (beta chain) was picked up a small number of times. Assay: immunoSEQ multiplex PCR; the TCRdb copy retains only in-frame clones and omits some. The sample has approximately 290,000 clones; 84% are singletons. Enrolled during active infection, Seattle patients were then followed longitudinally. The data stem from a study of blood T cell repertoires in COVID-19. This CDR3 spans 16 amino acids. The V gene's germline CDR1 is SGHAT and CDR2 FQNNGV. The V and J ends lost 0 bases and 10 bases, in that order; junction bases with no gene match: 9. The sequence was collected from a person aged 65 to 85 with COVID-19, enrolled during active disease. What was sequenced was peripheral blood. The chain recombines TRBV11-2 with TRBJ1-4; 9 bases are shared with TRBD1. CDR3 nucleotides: TGTGCCAGCAGCTTAGAACGGACAGGGGATCTCGGAAAACTGTTTTTT. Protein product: CASSLERTGDLGKLFF.